The clone carrying this T cell receptor (beta chain) was seen a few times. What it binds is not known. Here immunoSEQ multiplex PCR was the method, and the copy in TCRdb shows in-frame clones only, minus some. The sample lists 50,000 or so clones; 80% to 90% were seen once. The data originate from a study of OX40 agonist ivuxolimab in advanced cancers. At the level of the study: Of the participants, under 50% had some prior anti-PD-1, anti-PD-L1 or anti-CTLA-4 therapy, which was allowed. Whole-study results and caveats: Also showing low normalized T-cell clonal expansion were some of the nonresponders.

Anyone with autoimmune disease history or systemic immunosuppression was excluded. Sampling of blood occurred at baseline, cycle 4 day 1, and cycle 7 day 1. Germline loops: CDR1 SGHRS, CDR2 YFSETQ. The CDR3 contains 17 residues. Trimming took off 0 bases at V and 10 bases at J, with 20 bases between the two ends. V is TRBV5-1 and J is TRBJ1-6; no firm D call. The source is an adult with an advanced solid tumor such as melanoma, head and neck, liver or kidney cancer. The source material was CD4+ or CD8+ T cells sorted from blood, sampled in a trial of the OX40 agonist ivuxolimab. The CDR3 DNA reads as TGCGCCAGCAGCTTGGAAAGCACACTTCTAACGGGGTCACCCCTCCACTTT. Amino acid sequence: CASSLESTLLTGSPLHF.